What follows are 9 T cell receptor beta chains derived from one specimen sequenced in a study of blood T cell repertoires in COVID-19 (dated by TCRdb to between 2020 and 2021). Library preparation employed the immunoSEQ multiplex PCR assay. Sourced from immuneACCESS, this table was stored by TCRdb with only in-frame sequences that have V and J called. A share of the clones is absent; for the studies checked, an unresolved V gene accounts for under half, and the remainder has no known explanation. A total of around 7,000 clones appear in this sample, 75% to 90% of them only once. The ten largest clones take up about a sixth of the sample. Sequences were obtained from peripheral blood. Receptors originate from a human donor in a cohort sampled during active COVID-19.

The rearrangement uses TRBV5-1 and TRBJ2-1, with 7 bases fitting TRBD1. With V trimmed by 3 bases and J by 13 bases, 13 bases remained unmatched. Germline CDR1 reads SGHRS; CDR2 reads YFSETQ. There are 14 residues in the CDR3. The CDR3 is CASSWNEHRGVQFF. CDR3 nucleotides: TGCGCCAGCAGCTGGAACGAACACAGGGGCGTTCAGTTCTTC.

V is TRBV11-3 and J is TRBJ2-3, with D possibly being TRBD1 (5 bases). V lost 5 bases and J lost 3, with 15 bases in between. The CDR3 length is 15 residues. Germline V gives CDR1 SGHNT, CDR2 YENEEA. The CDR3 sequence is CASSKTVRGTDTQYF. The CDR3 DNA reads as TGTGCCAGCAGCAAAACCGTTAGGGGTACAGATACGCAGTATTTT.

In this sample, this clone turned up once. The rearrangement joins TRBV15 to TRBJ2-1; TRBD1 matches 10 bases. The ends lost 3 bases at V and 6 bases at J; junction bases unmatched: 8. Germline-derived CDR1 and CDR2 are LNHNV and YYDKDF (reference sequence). This CDR3 region has 16 residues. CDR3: CATSSPGTGVRNEQFF. DNA for the CDR3: TGTGCCACCAGCAGTCCCGGGACAGGGGTTCGCAATGAGCAGTTCTTC.

V usage is TRBV5-1 and J usage is TRBJ2-7; weak D call: TRBD2 (6 bases). Trimming removed 4 bases from V and 4 bases from J, with 18 bases in between. CDR3 length equals 15 residues. CDR1 is SGHRS, CDR2 YFSETQ, per germline. This CDR3 is CASSPGTAQGYEQYF. The CDR3 DNA reads as TGCGCCAGCAGCCCCGGGACTGCCCAGGGTTACGAGCAGTACTTC.

CDR3 nucleotides: TGTGCCAGCTCCCTTACCCCGACAGGGGGCACTTCTGGGGCCAACGTCCTGACTTTC. It translates to CASSLTPTGGTSGANVLTF. The chain uses TRBV18 and TRBJ2-6, with TRBD1 matching over 10 bases. The CDR3 covers 19 residues. J gave up 1 base and V 6 bases, and 12 bases lay outside the gene matches. Germline assignment: CDR1 KGHSH and CDR2 LQKENI. Complete variable domain (other parts from reference TRBV18 and TRBJ2-6): NAGVMQNPRHLVRRRGQEARLRCSPMKGHSHVYWYRQLPEEGLKFMVYLQKENIIDESGMPKERFSAEFPKEGPSILRIQQVVRGDSAAYFCASSLTPTGGTSGANVLTFGAGSRLTVL.

The rearrangement links TRBV10-3 to TRBJ2-5, with a weak D call TRBD1 (5 bases). V was pared by 8 bases and J by 5 bases, with 15 bases between. The CDR3 has 13 residues. Germline V gene data show CDR1 as ENHRY and CDR2 as SYGVKD. CDR3 protein: CAIRLQGSETQYF. CDR3 nucleotide sequence: TGTGCCATCCGCTTGCAGGGAAGCGAGACCCAGTACTTC.

This clone was seen a single time. The V and J genes are TRBV5-1 and TRBJ2-2, with 10 bases aligning to TRBD2. The V segment lost 4 bases and the J segment 7 bases; nucleotides outside the gene matches: 7. Germline V CDR1 and CDR2: SGHRS, YFSETQ. This CDR3 region has 15 residues. CDR3 loop: CASSRGLASVGELFF. The CDR3 DNA is TGCGCCAGCAGCAGGGGACTAGCGTCGGTCGGGGAGCTGTTTTTT.

The chain carries TRBV4-3 and TRBJ2-7, with 7 bases that match TRBD2. Germline lookup yields CDR1 LGHNA and CDR2 YSLEER. V shed 0 bases and J 0 bases; nucleotides not matched to a gene: 5. The CDR3 consists of 16 residues. The CDR3 DNA reads as TGCGCCAGCAGCCAAGATTTGGCTAGCGGCTCCTACGAGCAGTACTTC. This translates into CASSQDLASGSYEQYF.

V usage is TRBV28 and J usage is TRBJ1-1; no definite D call. Trimming removed 3 bases from V and 0 bases from J, with 11 bases in between. CDR1 and CDR2 from the germline V gene are MDHEN and SYDVKM. CDR3 length equals 15 residues. The CDR3 DNA follows: TGTGCCAGCAGTTTTCGCGCCTTTTTGAACACTGAAGCTTTCTTT. Encoded protein: CASSFRAFLNTEAFF.